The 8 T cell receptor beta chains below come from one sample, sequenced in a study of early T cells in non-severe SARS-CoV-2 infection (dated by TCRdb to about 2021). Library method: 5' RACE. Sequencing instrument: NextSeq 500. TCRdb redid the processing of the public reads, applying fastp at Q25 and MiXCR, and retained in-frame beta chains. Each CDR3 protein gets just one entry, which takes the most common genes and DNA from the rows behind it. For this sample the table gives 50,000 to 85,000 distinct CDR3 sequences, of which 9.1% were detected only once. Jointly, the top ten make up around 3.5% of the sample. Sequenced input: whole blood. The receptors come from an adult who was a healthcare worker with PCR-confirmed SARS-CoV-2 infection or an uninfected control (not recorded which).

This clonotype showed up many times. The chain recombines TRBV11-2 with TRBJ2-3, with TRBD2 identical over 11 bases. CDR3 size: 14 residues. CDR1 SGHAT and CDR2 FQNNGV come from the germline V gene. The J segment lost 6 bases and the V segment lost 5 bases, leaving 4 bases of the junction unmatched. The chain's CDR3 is CASSRRLAGDTQYF. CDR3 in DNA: TGTGCCAGCAGCCGCAGACTAGCGGGGGATACGCAGTATTTT.

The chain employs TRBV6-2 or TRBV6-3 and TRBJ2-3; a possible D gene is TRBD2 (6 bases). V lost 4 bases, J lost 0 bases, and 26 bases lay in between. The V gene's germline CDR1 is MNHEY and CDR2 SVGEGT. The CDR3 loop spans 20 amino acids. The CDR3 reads CASSFRLVPGLSSSTDTQYF. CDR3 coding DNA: TGTGCCAGCAGTTTCCGACTTGTTCCGGGACTTTCTTCTAGCACAGATACGCAGTATTTT.

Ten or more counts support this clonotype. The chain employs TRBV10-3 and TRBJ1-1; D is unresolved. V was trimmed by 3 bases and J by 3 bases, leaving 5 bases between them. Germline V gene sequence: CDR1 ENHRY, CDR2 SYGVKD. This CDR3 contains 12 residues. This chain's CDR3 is CAISDPYTEAFF. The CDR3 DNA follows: TGTGCCATCAGTGACCCCTACACTGAAGCTTTCTTT.

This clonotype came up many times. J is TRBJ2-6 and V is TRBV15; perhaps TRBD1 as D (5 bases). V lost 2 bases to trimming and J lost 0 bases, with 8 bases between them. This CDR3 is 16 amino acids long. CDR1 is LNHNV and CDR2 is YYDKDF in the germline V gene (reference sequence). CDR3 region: CATSRTGDSGANVLTF. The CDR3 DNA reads TGTGCCACCAGCAGAACAGGCGACTCTGGGGCCAACGTCCTGACTTTC. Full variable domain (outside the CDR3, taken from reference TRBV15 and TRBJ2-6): DAMVIQNPRYQVTQFGKPVTLSCSQTLNHNVMYWYQQKSSQAPKLLFHYYDKDFNNEADTPDNFQSRRPNTSFCFLDIRSPGLGDTAMYLCATSRTGDSGANVLTFGAGSRLTVL.

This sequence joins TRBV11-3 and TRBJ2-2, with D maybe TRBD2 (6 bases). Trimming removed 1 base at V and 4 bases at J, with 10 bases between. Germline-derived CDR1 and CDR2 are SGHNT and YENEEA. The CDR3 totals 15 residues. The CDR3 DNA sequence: TGTGCCAGCAGCTTAGCGCGGGGAGGCACCGGGGAGCTGTTTTTT. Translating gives CASSLARGGTGELFF. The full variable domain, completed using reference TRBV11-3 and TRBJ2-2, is EAGVVQSPRYKIIEKKQPVAFWCNPISGHNTLYWYLQNLGQGPELLIRYENEEAVDDSQLPKDRFSAERLKGVDSTLKIQPAELGDSAVYLCASSLARGGTGELFFGEGSRLTVL.

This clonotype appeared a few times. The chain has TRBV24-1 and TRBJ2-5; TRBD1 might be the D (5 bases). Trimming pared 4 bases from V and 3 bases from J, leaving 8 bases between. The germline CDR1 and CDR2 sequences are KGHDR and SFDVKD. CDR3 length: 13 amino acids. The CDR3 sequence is CATSDRDKETQYF. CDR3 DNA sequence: TGTGCCACCAGTGACAGGGATAAAGAGACCCAGTACTTC.

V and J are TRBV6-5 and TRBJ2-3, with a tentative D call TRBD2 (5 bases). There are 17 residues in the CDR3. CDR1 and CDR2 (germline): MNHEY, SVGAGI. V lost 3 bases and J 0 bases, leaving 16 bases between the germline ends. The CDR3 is CASSYSFGRVSTDTQYF. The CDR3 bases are TGTGCCAGCAGTTATAGTTTTGGGCGGGTTAGCACAGATACGCAGTATTTT.

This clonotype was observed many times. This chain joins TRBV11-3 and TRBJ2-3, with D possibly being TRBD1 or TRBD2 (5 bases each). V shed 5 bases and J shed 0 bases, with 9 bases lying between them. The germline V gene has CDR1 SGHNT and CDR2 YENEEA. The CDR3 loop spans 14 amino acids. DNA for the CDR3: TGTGCCAGCAGCCCCGGGGCCAGCACAGATACGCAGTATTTT. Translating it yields CASSPGASTDTQYF.